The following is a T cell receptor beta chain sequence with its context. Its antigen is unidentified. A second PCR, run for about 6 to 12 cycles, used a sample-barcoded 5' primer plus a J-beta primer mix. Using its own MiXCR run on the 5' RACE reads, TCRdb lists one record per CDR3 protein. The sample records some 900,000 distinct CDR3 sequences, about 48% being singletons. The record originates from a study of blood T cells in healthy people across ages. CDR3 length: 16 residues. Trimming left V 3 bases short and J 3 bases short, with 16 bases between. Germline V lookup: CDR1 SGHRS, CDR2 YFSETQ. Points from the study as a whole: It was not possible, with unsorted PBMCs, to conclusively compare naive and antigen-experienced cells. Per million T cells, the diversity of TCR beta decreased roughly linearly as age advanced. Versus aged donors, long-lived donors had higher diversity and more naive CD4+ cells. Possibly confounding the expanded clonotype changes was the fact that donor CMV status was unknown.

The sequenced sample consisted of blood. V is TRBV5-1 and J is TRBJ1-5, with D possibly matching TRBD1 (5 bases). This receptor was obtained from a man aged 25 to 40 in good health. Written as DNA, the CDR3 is TGCGCCAGCAGCTCGAGACGACAGTCCAACAATCAGCCCCAGCATTTT. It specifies CASSSRRQSNNQPQHF.